Below, 22 T cell receptor beta chains from the same sample are listed, as sequenced in a study of STAT5B mutations in CD4+ large granular lymphocyte leukemia. Here immunoSEQ multiplex PCR was the method, and the copy in TCRdb shows in-frame clones only, minus some. The data hold some 27,000 clones, with about four fifths observed a single time. The sequencing input was CD4+ T cells from blood buffy coats. The receptor set was obtained from a human donor in good health.

J is TRBJ1-1 and V is TRBV27; D is uncertain. V was shortened by 5 bases and J by 2 bases, with 18 bases between the two germline ends. CDR1 and CDR2 from the germline V gene are MNHEY and SMNVEV (reference sequence). This CDR3 comprises 16 residues. The CDR3 is CASSILMTSANTEAFF. The CDR3 DNA sequence: TGTGCCAGCAGTATCCTCATGACGTCGGCAAACACTGAAGCTTTCTTT.

The rearrangement uses TRBV11-2 and TRBJ2-5; D is ambiguous. Trimming pared 2 bases from V and 6 bases from J, leaving 7 bases between. Germline CDR1 and CDR2: SGHAT and FQNNGV. The CDR3 totals 12 residues. In nucleotides, the CDR3 is TGTGCCAGCAGCTTATCACCGAAGACCCAGTACTTC. Amino acids: CASSLSPKTQYF.

This clone was recorded once. This chain links TRBV19 with TRBJ1-4; TRBD1 aligns across 9 bases. This CDR3 is built from 15 residues. Per the germline V gene, CDR1 is LNHDA and CDR2 is SQIVND (reference sequence). With 3 bases clipped from V and 6 bases from J, the junction kept 5 bases outside the gene matches. The CDR3 here is CASSIGQGTDEKLFF. For the CDR3, the DNA is TGTGCCAGTAGTATCGGACAGGGGACGGATGAAAAACTGTTTTTT. Supplemented by reference TRBV19 and TRBJ1-4, the full variable domain reads DGGITQSPKYLFRKEGQNVTLSCEQNLNHDAMYWYRQDPGQGLRLIYYSQIVNDFQKGDIAEGYSVSREKKESFPLTVTSAQKNPTAFYLCASSIGQGTDEKLFFGSGTQLSVL.

The chain has TRBV19 and TRBJ1-5, with 8 bases matching TRBD1. This CDR3 has 17 amino acids. Per the germline V gene, CDR1 is LNHDA and CDR2 is SQIVND (reference sequence). Unmatched junction bases numbered 10, after V lost 6 bases and J lost 0 bases. The CDR3: CASRNAGGPGSNQPQHF. DNA for the CDR3: TGTGCCAGTAGAAACGCAGGGGGCCCAGGTAGCAATCAGCCCCAGCATTTT.

In its sample, this clone was seen once. The rearrangement uses TRBV5-6 and TRBJ2-3; TRBD1 matches 7 bases. In germline, CDR1 is SGHDT, CDR2 YYEEEE. The CDR3 is 14 residues long. With 2 bases clipped from V and 5 bases from J, the junction kept 5 bases outside the gene matches. Here the CDR3 reads CASSLGGWGDTQYF. In DNA form, the CDR3 reads TGTGCCAGCAGCTTAGGGGGCTGGGGAGATACGCAGTATTTT.

The gene calls are TRBV7-2 and TRBJ1-3; D not resolved. This CDR3 contains 13 residues. From germline, CDR1 is SGHTA and CDR2 FQGNSA. The ends were cut back, 2 bases at V and 4 bases at J, with 6 bases in the middle. The DNA for the CDR3 is TGTGCCAGCAGCTTATCGTTGGGAAACACCATATATTTT. Protein sequence: CASSLSLGNTIYF.

The rearrangement uses TRBV7-2 and TRBJ2-3; 10 bases line up with TRBD1. V shed 5 bases and J 6 bases; nucleotides not matched to a gene: 8. Germline CDR1 is SGHTA and CDR2 is FQGNSA. CDR3 length: 15 residues. This CDR3 is CASSRGQGGGDTQYF. CDR3 DNA: TGTGCCAGCAGCCGCGGACAGGGGGGGGGCGATACGCAGTATTTT. The entire variable domain, with the rest obtained from reference TRBV7-2 and TRBJ2-3, is as follows: GAGVSQSPSNKVTEKGKDVELRCDPISGHTALYWYRQSLGQGLEFLIYFQGNSAPDKSGLPSDRFSAERTGGSVSTLTIQRTQQEDSAVYLCASSRGQGGGDTQYFGPGTRLTVL.

This clone was counted between two and nine times. V usage is TRBV10-3 and J usage is TRBJ1-2; D gene unclear. CDR3 length: 13 residues. Germline V CDR1 and CDR2: ENHRY, SYGVKD. V lost 6 bases and J lost 3, with 11 bases in between. The CDR3 spells CAIRPDTHYGYTF. The CDR3 DNA follows: TGTGCCATCAGACCCGACACTCACTATGGCTACACCTTC.

The V and J genes are TRBV19 and TRBJ1-2; D remains ambiguous. This CDR3 comprises 14 residues. Trimming took off 7 bases at V and 0 bases at J, with 12 bases between the two ends. Germline loops: CDR1 LNHDA, CDR2 SQIVND (reference sequence). The CDR3 sequence is CASKGRQANYGYTF. DNA of the CDR3: TGTGCCAGTAAAGGGAGACAAGCTAACTATGGCTACACCTTC.

The J gene is TRBJ1-1, the V gene TRBV5-1, with TRBD1 identical over 8 bases. Germline trimming cut 3 bases from V and 4 bases from J; bases unmatched to any gene: 8. The length of the CDR3 is 15 residues. Germline V lookup: CDR1 SGHRS, CDR2 YFSETQ. In nucleotides, the CDR3 is TGCGCCAGCAGCTCCGGGACAGGTATTATCACTGAAGCTTTCTTT. Amino acid sequence: CASSSGTGIITEAFF.

The chain couples TRBV7-9 to TRBJ1-1, with D perhaps matching TRBD1 (5 bases). The germline V gene has CDR1 SEHNR and CDR2 FQNEAQ (reference sequence). This CDR3 comprises 14 residues. Trimming shortened V by 1 base and J by 2 bases, and 8 bases separated the two germline ends. The CDR3 region has the DNA TGTGCCAGCAGCTTAGAACAGGCTAACACTGAAGCTTTCTTT. Its translation is CASSLEQANTEAFF.

This clone was recorded once. The CDR3 loop is CATSREDGPWGVSTDTQYF. The CDR3 region has the DNA TGTGCCACCAGCAGAGAGGATGGACCCTGGGGTGTTAGCACAGATACGCAGTATTTT. The chain joins TRBV15 to TRBJ2-3; D is uncertain. The CDR3 totals 19 residues. Germline lookup yields CDR1 LNHNV and CDR2 YYDKDF (reference sequence). The V and J ends lost 0 bases and 0 bases respectively, with 19 bases between them.

This clone was counted a single time. The chain combines TRBV30 with TRBJ1-6; D is uncertain. The CDR3 totals 14 residues. Per germline, CDR1 GTSNPN and CDR2 SVGIG (reference sequence). Trimming took off 4 bases at V and 0 bases at J, with 7 bases between the two ends. The CDR3 loop is CAWNGISYNSPLHF. In nucleotides, the CDR3 is TGTGCCTGGAACGGAATCTCCTATAATTCACCCCTCCACTTT.

This chain joins TRBV6-5 and TRBJ1-5; D remains unclear. This CDR3 spans 15 amino acids. Between the trimmed V and J ends, which lost 7 bases and 0 bases, there was a span of 13 bases. Germline V gives CDR1 MNHEY, CDR2 SVGAGI. CDR3 region: CASKPGDYSNQPQHF. The CDR3 nucleotides are TGTGCCAGCAAACCGGGCGATTATAGCAATCAGCCCCAGCATTTT.

V gene TRBV28 combines with J gene TRBJ2-3; 10 bases align to TRBD2. Per germline, CDR1 MDHEN and CDR2 SYDVKM. This CDR3 contains 14 residues. Losses at the gene ends were 7 bases for V and 7 bases for J; bases not matched to a gene: 8. The CDR3 loop is CASTKAGGPYTQYF. The CDR3 DNA is TGTGCCAGCACCAAAGCGGGAGGGCCATATACGCAGTATTTT.

The chain joins TRBV7-2 to TRBJ2-3; D remains unclear. This CDR3 region has 12 residues. Germline values: CDR1 SGHTA, CDR2 FQGNSA. V was trimmed by 2 bases and J by 0 bases, leaving 0 bases between them. The CDR3 sequence is CASSLSTDTQYF. The CDR3 nucleotides read TGTGCCAGCAGCTTAAGCACAGATACGCAGTATTTT. Combining the CDR3 with reference TRBV7-2 and TRBJ2-3 gives the whole variable domain GAGVSQSPSNKVTEKGKDVELRCDPISGHTALYWYRQSLGQGLEFLIYFQGNSAPDKSGLPSDRFSAERTGGSVSTLTIQRTQQEDSAVYLCASSLSTDTQYFGPGTRLTVL.

V and J are TRBV12-2 and TRBJ2-2; the table's D call, TRBD1, has no DNA check behind it. TRBV12-2 is reported as a pseudogene. This CDR3 spans 15 amino acids. CDR3 in amino acids: CASRLAFRGAGELFF. DNA of the CDR3: TGTGCAAGTCGCTTAGCGTTCAGGGGGGCCGGGGAGCTGTTTTTT.

The chain links TRBV27 to TRBJ2-4; no firm D call. The germline gives CDR1 MNHEY, CDR2 SMNVEV (reference sequence). There are 15 residues in the CDR3. Trimming took 5 bases from V and 0 from J, leaving 11 bases between them. CDR3 residues: CASSPLMVAKNIQYF. The CDR3 nucleotides read TGTGCCAGCAGTCCTCTTATGGTAGCCAAAAACATTCAGTACTTC.

This chain joins TRBV9 and TRBJ2-7, with D tentatively TRBD1 or TRBD2 (7 bases each). The germline V and J ends were trimmed by 3 bases and 2 bases, with 15 bases remaining between them. The CDR3 is 15 amino acids. Germline CDR1 is SGDLS and CDR2 is YYNGEE. The CDR3 nucleotides are TGTGCCAGCAGCGCTCGAGCGGGACAGACCTACGAGCAGTACTTC. Translated, it gives CASSARAGQTYEQYF.

The chain combines TRBV15 with TRBJ1-2; D is undetermined. CDR1 is LNHNV, CDR2 YYDKDF, per germline (reference sequence). Trimming stripped 11 bases from V and 2 bases from J, with 6 bases between. The CDR3 covers 10 residues. The CDR3 DNA reads as TGTGCCGAAGGAAACTATGGCTACACCTTC. Protein sequence: CAEGNYGYTF.

This chain uses TRBV18 with TRBJ1-2; D perhaps matches TRBD1 (6 bases). V gave up 5 bases and J gave up 8 bases, with 27 bases separating them. Looked up from germline, CDR1 is KGHSH and CDR2 is LQKENI. The CDR3 is 17 residues long. CDR3 loop: CASSLNLRTDGRGGYTF. The CDR3 region has the DNA TGTGCCAGCTCATTGAACCTCCGGACAGACGGCCGGGGGGGCTACACCTTC.

This clone was seen just once. The genes are TRBV14 and TRBJ2-1; D unclear. CDR1 SGHDN and CDR2 FVKESK come from the germline V gene. Trimming shortened V by 1 base and J by 3 bases, and 16 bases separated the two germline ends. This CDR3 has 17 residues. The CDR3 sequence is CASSQGITIRRYNEQFF. The CDR3 DNA sequence: TGTGCCAGCAGCCAAGGGATCACTATTCGCCGCTACAATGAGCAGTTCTTC.